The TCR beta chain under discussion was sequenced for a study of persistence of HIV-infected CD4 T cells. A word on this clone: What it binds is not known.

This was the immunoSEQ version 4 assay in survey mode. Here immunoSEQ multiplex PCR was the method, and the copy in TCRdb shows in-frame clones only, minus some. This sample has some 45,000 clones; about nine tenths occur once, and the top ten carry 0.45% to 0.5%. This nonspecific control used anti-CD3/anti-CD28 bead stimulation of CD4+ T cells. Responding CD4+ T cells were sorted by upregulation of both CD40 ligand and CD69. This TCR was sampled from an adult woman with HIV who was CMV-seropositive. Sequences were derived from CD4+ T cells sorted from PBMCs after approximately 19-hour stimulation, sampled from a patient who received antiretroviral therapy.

CDR3 DNA sequence: TGCGCCAGCAGCTTGGGCAGGGGGCAGTTAAACATTCAGTACTTC. It yields the protein CASSLGRGQLNIQYF. V is TRBV5-1 and J is TRBJ2-4; 8 bases fit TRBD1. Germline CDR1 reads SGHRS; CDR2 reads YFSETQ. Trimming at V came to 0 bases and at J to 6 bases, leaving 5 bases not matched to a gene. The CDR3 is 15 residues long. The full variable domain, its missing parts supplied by reference TRBV5-1 and TRBJ2-4, is KAGVTQTPRYLIKTRGQQVTLSCSPISGHRSVSWYQQTPGQGLQFLFEYFSETQRNKGNFPGRFSGRQFSNSRSEMNVSTLELGDSALYLCASSLGRGQLNIQYFGAGTRLSVL.